The clone carrying this TCR beta chain was counted a single time. The protocol was immunoSEQ multiplex PCR, while the TCRdb copy is restricted to in-frame clones and leaves out a portion. The data show approximately 530,000 clones, 70% to 90% seen once. The data are from a study of blood T cell repertoires in COVID-19. Study overall: Acute and convalescent COVID-19 specimens originated in the United States, Italy and Spain. From T cells, B-cell-depleted T cells, or PBMCs came the material, which was cDNA or gDNA.

Seattle enrolled patients during active infection and tracked them longitudinally. This CDR3 region has 15 residues. Trimming took 7 bases from V and 6 from J, leaving 19 bases between them. From germline, CDR1 is LGHNT and CDR2 FRNRAP. The chain links TRBV12-5 to TRBJ1-5; perhaps TRBD1 as D (6 bases). The receptor was derived from a woman in her fifties or sixties with COVID-19, enrolled during active disease. What was sequenced was peripheral blood. This chain's CDR3 is CASARYRESIQPQHF. The DNA for the CDR3 is TGTGCTAGTGCCAGGTACAGGGAATCAATTCAGCCCCAGCATTTT.